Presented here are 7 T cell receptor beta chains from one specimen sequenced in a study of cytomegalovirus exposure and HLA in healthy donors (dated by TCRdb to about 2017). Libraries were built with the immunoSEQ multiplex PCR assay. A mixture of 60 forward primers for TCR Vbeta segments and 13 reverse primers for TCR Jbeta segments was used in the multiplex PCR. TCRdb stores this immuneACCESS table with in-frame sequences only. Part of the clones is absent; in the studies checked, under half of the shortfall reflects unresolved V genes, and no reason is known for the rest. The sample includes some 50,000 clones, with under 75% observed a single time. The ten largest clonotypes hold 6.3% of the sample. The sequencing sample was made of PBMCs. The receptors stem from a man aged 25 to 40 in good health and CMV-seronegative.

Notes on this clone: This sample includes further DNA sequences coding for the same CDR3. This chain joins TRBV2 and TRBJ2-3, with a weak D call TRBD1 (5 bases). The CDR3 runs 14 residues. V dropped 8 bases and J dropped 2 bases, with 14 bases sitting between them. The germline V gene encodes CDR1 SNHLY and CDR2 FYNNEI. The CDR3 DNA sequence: TGTGCCAGCCCCCCTTATGGGGCCACAGATACGCAGTATTTT. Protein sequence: CASPPYGATDTQYF.

In DNA, the CDR3 is TGTGCCAGTAGTATTGGTGCTAGCGGGAGACCAACCTACAATGAGCAGTTCTTC. Amino acids: CASSIGASGRPTYNEQFF. The gene calls are TRBV19 and TRBJ2-1, with 10 bases lining up with TRBD2. The CDR3 is 18 amino acids. The V gene end was trimmed by 3 bases and the J gene end by 2 bases; junction bases not matched to a gene: 10. The germline V gene has CDR1 LNHDA and CDR2 SQIVND (reference sequence).

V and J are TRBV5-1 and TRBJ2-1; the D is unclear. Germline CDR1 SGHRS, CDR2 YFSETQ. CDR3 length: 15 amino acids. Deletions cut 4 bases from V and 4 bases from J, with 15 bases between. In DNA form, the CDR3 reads TGCGCCAGCAGCCCCCTCCGAGGTCAATACAATGAGCAGTTCTTC. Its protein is CASSPLRGQYNEQFF.

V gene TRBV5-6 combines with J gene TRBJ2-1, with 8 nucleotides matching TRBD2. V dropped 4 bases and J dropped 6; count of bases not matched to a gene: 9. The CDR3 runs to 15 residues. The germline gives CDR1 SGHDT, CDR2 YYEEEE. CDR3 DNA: TGTGCCAGCAGCCGGGCTGGGACTAGTCGCAATGAGCAGTTCTTC. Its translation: CASSRAGTSRNEQFF.

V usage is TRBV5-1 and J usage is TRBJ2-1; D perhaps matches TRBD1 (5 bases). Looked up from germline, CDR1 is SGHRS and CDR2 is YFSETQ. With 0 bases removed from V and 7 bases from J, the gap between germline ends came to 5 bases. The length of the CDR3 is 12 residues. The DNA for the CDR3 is TGCGCCAGCAGCTTGGACAGGAATGAGCAGTTCTTC. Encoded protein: CASSLDRNEQFF.

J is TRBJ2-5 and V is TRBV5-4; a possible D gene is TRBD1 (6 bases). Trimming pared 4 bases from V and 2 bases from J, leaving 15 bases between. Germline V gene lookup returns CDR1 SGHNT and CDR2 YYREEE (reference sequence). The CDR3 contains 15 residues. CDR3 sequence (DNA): TGTGCCAGCAGCACGGAAGACAGGATACAAGAGACCCAGTACTTC. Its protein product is CASSTEDRIQETQYF.

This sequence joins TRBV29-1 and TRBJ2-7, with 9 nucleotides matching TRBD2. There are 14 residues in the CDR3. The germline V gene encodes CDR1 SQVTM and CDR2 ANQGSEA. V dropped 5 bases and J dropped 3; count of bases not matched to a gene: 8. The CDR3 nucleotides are TGCAGCGTTACGACTAGCGGCCGATACTACGAGCAGTACTTC. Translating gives CSVTTSGRYYEQYF.